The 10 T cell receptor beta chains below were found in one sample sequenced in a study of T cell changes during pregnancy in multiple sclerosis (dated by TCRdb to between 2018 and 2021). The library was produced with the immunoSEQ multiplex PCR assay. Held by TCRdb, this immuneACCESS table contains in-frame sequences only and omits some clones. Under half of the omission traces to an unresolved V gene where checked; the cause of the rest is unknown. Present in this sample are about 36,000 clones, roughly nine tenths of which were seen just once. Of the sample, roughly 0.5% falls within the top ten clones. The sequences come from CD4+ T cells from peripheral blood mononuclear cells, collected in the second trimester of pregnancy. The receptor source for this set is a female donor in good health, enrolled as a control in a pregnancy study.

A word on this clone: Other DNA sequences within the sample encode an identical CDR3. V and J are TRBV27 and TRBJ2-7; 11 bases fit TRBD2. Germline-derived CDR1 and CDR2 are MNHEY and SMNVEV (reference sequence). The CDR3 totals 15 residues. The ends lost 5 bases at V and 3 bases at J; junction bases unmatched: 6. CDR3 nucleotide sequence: TGTGCCAGCAGTAAGACTAGCGGGGTACTCTACGAGCAGTACTTC. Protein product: CASSKTSGVLYEQYF.

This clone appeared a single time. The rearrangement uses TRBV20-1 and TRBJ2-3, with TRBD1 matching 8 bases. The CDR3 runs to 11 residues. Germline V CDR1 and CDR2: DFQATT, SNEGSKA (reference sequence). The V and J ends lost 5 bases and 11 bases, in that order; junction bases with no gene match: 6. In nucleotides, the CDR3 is TGCAGTGCTCCTCAGGGGGCGATGCAGTATTTT. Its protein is CSAPQGAMQYF.

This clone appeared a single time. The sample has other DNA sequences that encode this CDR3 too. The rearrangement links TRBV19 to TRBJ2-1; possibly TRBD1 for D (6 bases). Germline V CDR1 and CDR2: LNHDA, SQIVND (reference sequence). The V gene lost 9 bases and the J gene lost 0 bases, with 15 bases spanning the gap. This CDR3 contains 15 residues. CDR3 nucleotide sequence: TGTGCCAGCCGCCTTGACAGGAGCTCCTACAATGAGCAGTTCTTC. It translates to CASRLDRSSYNEQFF.

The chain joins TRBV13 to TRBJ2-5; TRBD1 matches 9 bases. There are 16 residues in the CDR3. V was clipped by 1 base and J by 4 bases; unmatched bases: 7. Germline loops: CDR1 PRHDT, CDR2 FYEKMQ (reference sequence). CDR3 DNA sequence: TGTGCCAGCAGCTTAGCCGTGGGACAGGGAGGAGAGACCCAGTACTTC. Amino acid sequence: CASSLAVGQGGETQYF.

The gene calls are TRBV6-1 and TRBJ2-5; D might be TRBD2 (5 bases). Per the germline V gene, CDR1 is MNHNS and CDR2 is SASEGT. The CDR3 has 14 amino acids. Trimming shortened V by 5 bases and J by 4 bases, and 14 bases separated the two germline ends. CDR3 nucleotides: TGTGCCAGCAGTAACGGGATTCGGGGAGAGACCCAGTACTTC. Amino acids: CASSNGIRGETQYF.

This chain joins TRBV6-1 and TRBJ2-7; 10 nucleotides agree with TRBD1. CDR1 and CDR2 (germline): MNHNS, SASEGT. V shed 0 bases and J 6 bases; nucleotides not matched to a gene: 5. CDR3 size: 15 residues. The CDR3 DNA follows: TGTGCCAGCAGTGAAGCGGGACAGGGGTTCTCCGAGCAGTACTTC. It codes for CASSEAGQGFSEQYF.

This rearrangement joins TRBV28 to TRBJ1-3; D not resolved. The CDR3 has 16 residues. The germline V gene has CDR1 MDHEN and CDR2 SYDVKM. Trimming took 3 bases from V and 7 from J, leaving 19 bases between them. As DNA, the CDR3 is TGTGCCAGCAGTTTCCCGCCAGCAGGAGGGAGGAACACCATATATTTT. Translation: CASSFPPAGGRNTIYF.

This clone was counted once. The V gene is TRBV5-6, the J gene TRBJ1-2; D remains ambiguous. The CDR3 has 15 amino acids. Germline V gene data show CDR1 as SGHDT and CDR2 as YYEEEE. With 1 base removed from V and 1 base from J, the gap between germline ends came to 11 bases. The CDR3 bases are TGTGCCAGCAGCTTGCGTCCGGGAGATAACTATGGCTACACCTTC. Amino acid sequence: CASSLRPGDNYGYTF.

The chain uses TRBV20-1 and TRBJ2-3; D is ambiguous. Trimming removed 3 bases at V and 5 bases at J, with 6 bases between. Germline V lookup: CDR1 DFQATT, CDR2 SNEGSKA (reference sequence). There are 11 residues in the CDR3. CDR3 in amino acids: CSASPRDTQYF. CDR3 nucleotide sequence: TGCAGTGCTAGCCCGAGAGATACGCAGTATTTT.

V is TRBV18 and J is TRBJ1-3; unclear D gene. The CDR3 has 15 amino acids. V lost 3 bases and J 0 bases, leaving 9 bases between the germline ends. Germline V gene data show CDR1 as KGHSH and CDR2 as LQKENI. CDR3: CASSPDRSSGNTIYF. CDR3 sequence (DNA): TGTGCCAGCTCACCCGACCGGAGCTCTGGAAACACCATATATTTT.